Below, 30 T cell receptor beta chains from the same sample are listed, as sequenced in a study of OX40 agonist ivuxolimab in advanced cancers. Produced via immunoSEQ multiplex PCR; TCRdb's table is partial and in-frame only. The table has around 65,000 clones, roughly 90% seen once; the top ten hold 0.62%. Here the sequenced sample was CD4+ or CD8+ T cells sorted from blood, taken in a trial of the OX40 agonist ivuxolimab. These receptors were taken from an adult with an advanced solid tumor such as melanoma, head and neck, liver or kidney cancer.

The chain combines TRBV6-6 with TRBJ1-1; perhaps TRBD1 as D (6 bases). The V end was cut by 5 bases, the J end by 6 bases, with 16 bases between. The CDR3 consists of 14 residues. Germline V lookup: CDR1 MNHNY, CDR2 SVGAGI (reference sequence). The CDR3 protein is CASSKPLRGAEAFF. DNA of the CDR3: TGTGCCAGCAGTAAACCTCTCAGGGGCGCTGAAGCTTTCTTT.

This clone was counted a single time. V and J are TRBV5-8 and TRBJ2-7; tentatively, D is TRBD2 (5 bases). Trimming took 4 bases from V and 3 from J, leaving 11 bases between them. This CDR3 has 13 amino acids. Germline V gives CDR1 SGHTS, CDR2 YDEGEE. The CDR3, as DNA: TGTGCCAGCAGCCCTGCCGGGGTCTACGAGCAGTACTTC. Protein sequence: CASSPAGVYEQYF.

V gene TRBV30 combines with J gene TRBJ1-4; 9 nucleotides align to TRBD1. From germline, CDR1 is GTSNPN and CDR2 SVGIG (reference sequence). V lost 5 bases and J lost 2; bases outside the gene matches: 3. This CDR3 region has 14 residues. The CDR3 sequence is CAWVQGATNEKLFF. CDR3 coding DNA: TGTGCCTGGGTACAGGGGGCTACTAATGAAAAACTGTTTTTT.

CDR3 sequence (DNA): TGTGCCTGGGATAGCGGGAGGGCCTACGAGCAGTACTTC. It specifies CAWDSGRAYEQYF. V gene TRBV30 combines with J gene TRBJ2-7; 11 positions match TRBD2. V shed 5 bases and J 2 bases; nucleotides not matched to a gene: 2. The CDR3 runs 13 residues. CDR1 is GTSNPN and CDR2 is SVGIG in the germline V gene (reference sequence).

The rearrangement joins TRBV15 to TRBJ1-2; D is unclear. CDR3 length: 17 amino acids. V gave up 1 base and J gave up 0 bases, with 15 bases separating them. Germline V gene data show CDR1 as LNHNV and CDR2 as YYDKDF (reference sequence). The CDR3 nucleotides read TGTGCCACCAGCAGAGGTGGGCCGCTCGGAGCTAACTATGGCTACACCTTC. Translated, it gives CATSRGGPLGANYGYTF.

The J gene is TRBJ2-7, the V gene TRBV6-5; 13 positions match TRBD2. V shed 6 bases, J shed 6 bases, and the junction held 5 bases outside the gene matches. Germline CDR1 reads MNHEY; CDR2 reads SVGAGI. There are 14 residues in the CDR3. The CDR3 here is CASRTSGGAPEQYF. The CDR3 DNA follows: TGTGCCAGCAGAACTAGCGGGGGGGCCCCCGAGCAGTACTTC.

V and J are TRBV11-1 and TRBJ2-7, with D unresolved. V gave up 7 bases and J gave up 0 bases, with 13 bases separating them. Germline V gene sequence: CDR1 SGHAT, CDR2 FQDESV (reference sequence). The CDR3 contains 14 residues. The CDR3 DNA reads as TGTGCCAGCACCAGTCGGGCCGGCTCCTACGAGCAGTACTTC. Translation gives CASTSRAGSYEQYF.

This chain connects TRBV30 to TRBJ1-4; no firm D call. The CDR3 loop spans 15 amino acids. Germline CDR1 and CDR2: GTSNPN and SVGIG (reference sequence). V lost 3 bases, J lost 0 bases, and 11 bases lay in between. In DNA form, the CDR3 reads TGTGCCTGGAGAAAGGGCCTAGCAACTAATGAAAAACTGTTTTTT. Translated: CAWRKGLATNEKLFF.

This CDR3 reads CASSSGTSPNTEAFF. CDR3 bases: TGTGCCAGCAGTTCCGGGACAAGCCCGAACACTGAAGCTTTCTTT. This chain joins TRBV6-5 and TRBJ1-1; D is perhaps TRBD1 (6 bases). The CDR3 spans 15 residues. The germline gives CDR1 MNHEY, CDR2 SVGAGI. V lost 4 bases and J 1 base, leaving 13 bases between the germline ends.

The chain is built from TRBV5-1 and TRBJ2-3; 8 bases are a match to TRBD1. The CDR3 is 14 amino acids. CDR1 and CDR2 from the germline V gene are SGHRS and YFSETQ. J was trimmed by 6 bases and V by 2 bases; bases with no gene match: 5. CDR3 region: CASSLGRGLDTQYF. The CDR3 DNA follows: TGCGCCAGCAGCTTAGGCAGGGGGCTCGATACGCAGTATTTT.

The V gene is TRBV7-6, the J gene TRBJ1-1, with 8 bases matching TRBD1. Looked up from germline, CDR1 is SGHVS and CDR2 is FNYEAQ. With 6 bases clipped from V and 4 bases from J, the junction kept 4 bases outside the gene matches. This CDR3 is 13 amino acids long. Here the CDR3 reads CASRRTGGTEAFF. CDR3 coding DNA: TGTGCCAGCAGACGAACAGGGGGCACTGAAGCTTTCTTT.

The chain is built from TRBV18 and TRBJ1-4; D gene ambiguous. Trimming took off 3 bases at V and 7 bases at J, with 21 bases between the two ends. The CDR3 has 17 amino acids. Germline CDR1 and CDR2: KGHSH and LQKENI. CDR3 amino acids: CASSPASVGRVGEKLFF. The CDR3 region has the DNA TGTGCCAGCTCACCCGCCTCAGTAGGGCGGGTTGGTGAAAAACTGTTTTTT.

This clone was counted once. The chain is built from TRBV5-6 and TRBJ2-5; 7 bases map to TRBD2. The germline CDR1 and CDR2 sequences are SGHDT and YYEEEE. This CDR3 is built from 15 residues. The J segment lost 4 bases and the V segment lost 2 bases, leaving 8 bases of the junction unmatched. CDR3 protein: CASSLRKRGGETQYF. CDR3 bases: TGTGCCAGCAGCTTACGTAAGCGGGGAGGAGAGACCCAGTACTTC. The variable domain in full, with the rest retrieved from reference TRBV5-6 and TRBJ2-5, is DAGVTQSPTHLIKTRGQQVTLRCSPKSGHDTVSWYQQALGQGPQFIFQYYEEEERQRGNFPDRFSGHQFPNYSSELNVNALLLGDSALYLCASSLRKRGGETQYFGPGTRLLVL.

The J gene is TRBJ1-4, the V gene TRBV11-3; unclear D gene. CDR1 SGHNT and CDR2 YENEEA come from the germline V gene. The CDR3 spans 13 residues. V was cut by 5 bases and J by 6 bases, with 10 bases left in between. The CDR3 DNA reads as TGTGCCAGCAGCCCCCGCGGGGATGAAAAACTGTTTTTT. Its translation is CASSPRGDEKLFF.

The V gene is TRBV2, the J gene TRBJ1-5; TRBD1 is a possible D gene (6 bases). Germline V gene lookup returns CDR1 SNHLY and CDR2 FYNNEI. V was clipped by 2 bases and J by 1 base, with 15 bases between them. The CDR3 is 17 residues long. CDR3 in DNA: TGTGCCAGCAGTGAAACAGGGTTGGAGCGCAGCAATCAGCCCCAGCATTTT. Protein: CASSETGLERSNQPQHF.

The chain has TRBV11-2 and TRBJ2-5, with D perhaps TRBD1 (6 bases). CDR1 and CDR2 from the germline V gene are SGHAT and FQNNGV. V dropped 5 bases and J dropped 2 bases, with 15 bases sitting between them. There are 15 residues in the CDR3. This chain's CDR3 is CASSPYPRGQETQYF. As DNA, the CDR3 is TGTGCCAGCAGCCCCTACCCCAGGGGTCAAGAGACCCAGTACTTC.

V and J are TRBV11-3 and TRBJ2-4; 11 bases align to TRBD2. Germline lookup yields CDR1 SGHNT and CDR2 YENEEA. CDR3 length: 17 amino acids. Germline trimming cut 4 bases from V and 0 bases from J; bases unmatched to any gene: 5. CDR3 bases: TGTGCCAGCAGCTCAGGGACTAGCGGACTAGCCAAAAACATTCAGTACTTC. Translated: CASSSGTSGLAKNIQYF.

V gene TRBV30 combines with J gene TRBJ2-3; no reliable D call. The V and J ends lost 2 bases and 6 bases respectively, with 9 bases between them. CDR1 and CDR2 from the germline V gene are GTSNPN and SVGIG (reference sequence). This CDR3 comprises 12 residues. Here the CDR3 DNA reads TGTGCCTGGAGTCTCTCGGCGGATACGCAGTATTTT. It translates to CAWSLSADTQYF.

A note on this clone: Other nucleotide sequences in the sample specify the same CDR3. The chain is built from TRBV7-9 and TRBJ2-5, with 8 positions matching TRBD2. The germline gives CDR1 SEHNR, CDR2 FQNEAQ (reference sequence). This CDR3 region has 15 residues. Trimming removed 1 base from V and 2 bases from J; junction bases left unmatched: 3. The CDR3, as DNA: TGTGCCAGCAGCTTAGATCGGGGGGGTCAAGAGACCCAGTACTTC. Its protein is CASSLDRGGQETQYF.

This clone has a single count. The chain combines TRBV30 with TRBJ2-2, with unresolved D. The CDR3 loop spans 14 amino acids. Germline CDR1 reads GTSNPN; CDR2 reads SVGIG (reference sequence). V lost 4 bases and J lost 0, with 9 bases in between. The CDR3: CAWKIGPNTGELFF. The DNA for the CDR3 is TGTGCCTGGAAGATTGGTCCGAACACCGGGGAGCTGTTTTTT. Full variable domain (rest looked up from reference TRBV30 and TRBJ2-2): SQTIHQWPATLVQPVGSPLSLECTVEGTSNPNLYWYRQAAGRGLQLLFYSVGIGQISSEVPQNLSASRPQDRQFILSSKKLLLSDSGFYLCAWKIGPNTGELFFGEGSRLTVL.

V usage is TRBV21-1 and J usage is TRBJ2-7; the table's TRBD1 call for D was not verified on the DNA. TRBV21-1 is a pseudogene segment. The CDR3 sequence is 14 residues long. The CDR3 sequence is CASSRDRGAYEQYF. DNA for the CDR3: TGTGCCAGCAGTCGGGACAGGGGAGCCTACGAGCAGTACTTC.

This sequence joins TRBV27 and TRBJ2-2; the D gene is possibly TRBD2 (6 bases). The CDR3 spans 13 residues. Germline CDR1 reads MNHEY; CDR2 reads SMNVEV (reference sequence). V was cut by 6 bases and J by 4 bases, with 9 bases left in between. CDR3 DNA sequence: TGTGCCAGCAGAAATAGCGGCACCGGGGAGCTGTTTTTT. Translating gives CASRNSGTGELFF.

The chain employs TRBV2 and TRBJ2-3; D is uncertain. V dropped 4 bases and J dropped 6 bases, with 11 bases sitting between them. Germline V gene data show CDR1 as SNHLY and CDR2 as FYNNEI. The CDR3 covers 13 residues. In nucleotides, the CDR3 is TGTGCCAGCAGTGGGCTAGAGAAGGATACGCAGTATTTT. Protein product: CASSGLEKDTQYF.

The V and J genes are TRBV10-2 and TRBJ1-5; a weak D match, TRBD1 (5 bases). Trimming left V 3 bases short and J 4 bases short, with 10 bases between. The length of the CDR3 is 14 residues. CDR1 is WSHSY, CDR2 SAAADI, per germline. The CDR3 protein is CASSDTGQNQPQHF. The CDR3, as DNA: TGCGCCAGCAGTGACACGGGGCAAAATCAGCCCCAGCATTTT.

This chain joins TRBV7-3 and TRBJ2-2, with no clear D. Germline CDR1 SGHTA, CDR2 FQGTGA. Trimming took off 1 base at V and 7 bases at J, with 4 bases between the two ends. The CDR3 length is 12 residues. The CDR3 is CASSLNGGELFF. CDR3 coding DNA: TGTGCCAGCAGCTTAAATGGCGGGGAGCTGTTTTTT.

This chain connects TRBV6-5 to TRBJ1-4; D perhaps matches TRBD1 (6 bases). Germline values: CDR1 MNHEY, CDR2 SVGAGI. The CDR3 covers 13 residues. The V gene lost 4 bases and the J gene lost 7 bases, with 10 bases spanning the gap. The CDR3 nucleotides read TGTGCCAGCAGTTTCAGGGGTCCTGAAAAACTGTTTTTT. Protein sequence: CASSFRGPEKLFF.

Concerning this clone itself: The same CDR3 arises from other DNA sequences in this sample as well. This chain links TRBV7-6 with TRBJ2-5, with D hard to call. The CDR3 loop spans 14 amino acids. CDR1 is SGHVS and CDR2 is FNYEAQ in the germline V gene. V was cut by 1 base and J by 1 base, with 7 bases left in between. As DNA, the CDR3 is TGTGCCAGCAGCTTAGGGGCAGTCCAAGAGACCCAGTACTTC. Amino acid sequence: CASSLGAVQETQYF.

The gene calls are TRBV5-1 and TRBJ2-2; 8 bases fit TRBD2. CDR3 length: 15 residues. Trimming took 1 base from V and 5 from J; bases not matched to a gene: 4. Germline CDR1 and CDR2: SGHRS and YFSETQ. The CDR3 reads CASSLMASGTGELFF. The CDR3 nucleotides are TGCGCCAGCAGCTTGATGGCTAGCGGGACCGGGGAGCTGTTTTTT.

The genes are TRBV4-2 and TRBJ1-1; TRBD1 might be the D (5 bases). Trimming shortened V by 0 bases and J by 6 bases, and 14 bases separated the two germline ends. CDR3 length equals 15 residues. Germline CDR1 is LGHNA and CDR2 is YNFKEQ. This CDR3 reads CASSQDRRGWAEAFF. CDR3 bases: TGTGCCAGCAGCCAAGATCGTCGGGGGTGGGCTGAAGCTTTCTTT.

The rearrangement links TRBV27 to TRBJ2-7; the match to TRBD1 covers 7 bases. CDR3 size: 13 residues. CDR1 is MNHEY and CDR2 is SMNVEV in the germline V gene (reference sequence). V gave up 6 bases and J gave up 5 bases; unmatched junction bases: 7. The CDR3 protein is CASSQQGRDEQYF. In DNA, the CDR3 is TGTGCCAGCAGCCAACAGGGGCGAGACGAGCAGTACTTC.